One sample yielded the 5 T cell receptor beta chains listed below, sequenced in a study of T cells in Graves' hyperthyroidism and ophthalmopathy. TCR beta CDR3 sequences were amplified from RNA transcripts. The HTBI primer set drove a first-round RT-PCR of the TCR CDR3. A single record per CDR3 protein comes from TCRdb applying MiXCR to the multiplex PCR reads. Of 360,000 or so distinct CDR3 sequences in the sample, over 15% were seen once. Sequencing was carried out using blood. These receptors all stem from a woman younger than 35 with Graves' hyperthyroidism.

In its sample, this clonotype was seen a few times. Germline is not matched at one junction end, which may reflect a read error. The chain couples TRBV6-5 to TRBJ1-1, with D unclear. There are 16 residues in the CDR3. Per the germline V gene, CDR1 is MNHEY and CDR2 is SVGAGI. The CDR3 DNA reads TGTGCCAGCATTTCCTTCCCGAACCTGGGGAACACTGAAGCTTTCTTC. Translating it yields CASISFPNLGNTEAFF.

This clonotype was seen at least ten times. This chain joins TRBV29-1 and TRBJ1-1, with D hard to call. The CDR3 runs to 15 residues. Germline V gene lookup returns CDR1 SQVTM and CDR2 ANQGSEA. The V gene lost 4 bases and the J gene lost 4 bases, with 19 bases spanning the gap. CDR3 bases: TGCAGCGTTGTCCTTAGTTCGAGGGCAAGCACTGAAGCTTTCTTT. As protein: CSVVLSSRASTEAFF.

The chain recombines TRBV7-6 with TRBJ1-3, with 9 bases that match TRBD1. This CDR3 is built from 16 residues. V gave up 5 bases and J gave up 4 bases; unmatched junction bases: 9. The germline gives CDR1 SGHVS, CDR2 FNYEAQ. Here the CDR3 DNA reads TGTGCCAGCAGCCTCACCGGGACAGGGAGCGGAAACACCATATATTTT. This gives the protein CASSLTGTGSGNTIYF.

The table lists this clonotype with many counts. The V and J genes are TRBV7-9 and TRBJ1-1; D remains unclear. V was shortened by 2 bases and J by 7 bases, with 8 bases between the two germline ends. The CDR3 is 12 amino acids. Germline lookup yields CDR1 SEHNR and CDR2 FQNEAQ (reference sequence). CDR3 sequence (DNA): TGTGCCAGCAGCTTAAAACCAATTGAAGCTTTCTTT. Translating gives CASSLKPIEAFF.

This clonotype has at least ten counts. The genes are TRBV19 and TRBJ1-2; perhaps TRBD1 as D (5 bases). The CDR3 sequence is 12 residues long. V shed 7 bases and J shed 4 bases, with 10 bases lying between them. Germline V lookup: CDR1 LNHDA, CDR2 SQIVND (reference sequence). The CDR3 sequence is CASTQGGYGYTF. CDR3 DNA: TGTGCCAGTACGCAGGGCGGCTATGGCTACACCTTC.